The 26 T cell receptor beta chains given below trace back to one sample, sequenced in a study of blood T cell repertoires in COVID-19. Sequenced by immunoSEQ multiplex PCR; TCRdb stores in-frame clones only, minus some. The table shows 220,000 or so clones, with roughly nine tenths occurring only once. Sequencing input: PBMCs or T cells enriched from blood (not recorded which). All receptors derive from a woman younger than 30 in a cohort exposed to, infected with or recovered from COVID-19 (not recorded which).

Remarks on this clone: Other DNA sequences in the same sample also yield this CDR3. The genes are TRBV19 and TRBJ2-7; D is ambiguous. CDR3 length: 12 amino acids. Germline V CDR1 and CDR2: LNHDA, SQIVND (reference sequence). With 8 bases removed from V and 0 bases from J, the gap between germline ends came to 8 bases. The CDR3 coding sequence is TGTGCCAGTGGTACGGGCTCCTACGAGCAGTACTTC. This translates into CASGTGSYEQYF.

V usage is TRBV13 and J usage is TRBJ1-5; no definite D call. The CDR3 consists of 13 residues. V lost 10 bases, J lost 0 bases, and 10 bases lay in between. The germline CDR1 and CDR2 sequences are PRHDT and FYEKMQ (reference sequence). CDR3 amino acids: CAISGDSNQPQHF. The CDR3 DNA reads as TGTGCCATCAGTGGAGATAGCAATCAGCCCCAGCATTTT.

The chain employs TRBV27 and TRBJ2-3; tentatively, D is TRBD2 (7 bases). The CDR3 loop spans 14 amino acids. The germline V and J ends were trimmed by 11 bases and 1 base, with 16 bases remaining between them. Germline V gene lookup returns CDR1 MNHEY and CDR2 SMNVEV (reference sequence). The CDR3 loop is CAPLGGAGTDTQYF. In nucleotides, the CDR3 is TGTGCCCCTCTAGGGGGGGCGGGCACAGATACGCAGTATTTT.

The genes are TRBV3-1 (or the pseudogene TRBV3-2) and TRBJ2-1; 9 bases map to TRBD2. The CDR3 loop spans 17 amino acids. The germline V gene has CDR1 LGHDT and CDR2 YNNKEL (reference sequence). Unmatched junction bases numbered 7, after V lost 4 bases and J lost 0 bases. The CDR3 DNA follows: TGTGCCAGCAGCCCCTTTTTTAGCGGGAGCTCCTACAATGAGCAGTTCTTC. This encodes CASSPFFSGSSYNEQFF.

The J gene is TRBJ2-1, the V gene TRBV9; 7 positions match TRBD2. Losses at the gene ends were 0 bases for V and 10 bases for J; bases not matched to a gene: 7. CDR3 length: 14 residues. In germline, CDR1 is SGDLS, CDR2 YYNGEE. The CDR3 nucleotides are TGTGCCAGCAGCGTAGATCCTAGCGGCGGGGAGCAGTTCTTC. It codes for CASSVDPSGGEQFF.

The chain carries TRBV5-8 and TRBJ2-3; TRBD2 agrees at 11 bases. From germline, CDR1 is SGHTS and CDR2 YDEGEE. V lost 0 bases to trimming and J lost 0 bases; unmatched junction nucleotides: 6. The CDR3 runs to 18 residues. The CDR3 DNA is TGTGCCAGCAGCTTGGGACTAGCGGGGTTTCCTAGCACAGATACGCAGTATTTT. Protein: CASSLGLAGFPSTDTQYF.

The V gene is TRBV6-6, the J gene TRBJ2-6; D uncertain. This CDR3 is 19 amino acids long. Trimming pared 5 bases from V and 3 bases from J, leaving 23 bases between. The V gene's germline CDR1 is MNHNY and CDR2 SVGAGI (reference sequence). The CDR3 DNA reads TGTGCCAGCAGTCGTTCGAGGAACAACCGGCTAGTTGGGGCCAACGTCCTGACTTTC. Translation: CASSRSRNNRLVGANVLTF.

In this sample, this clone turned up once. The chain has TRBV24-1 and TRBJ2-2, with D perhaps TRBD2 (5 bases). Per germline, CDR1 KGHDR and CDR2 SFDVKD. Trimming removed 3 bases at V and 2 bases at J, with 15 bases between. This CDR3 comprises 17 residues. The CDR3 loop is CATSDPWGEVNTGELFF. CDR3 bases: TGTGCCACCAGTGATCCCTGGGGAGAGGTTAACACCGGGGAGCTGTTTTTT.

The chain couples TRBV9 to TRBJ2-7; 7 bases map to TRBD1. The CDR3 is made up of 15 amino acids. The ends lost 4 bases at V and 2 bases at J; junction bases unmatched: 9. From germline, CDR1 is SGDLS and CDR2 YYNGEE. CDR3 loop: CASSSSGTAAYEQYF. CDR3 nucleotides: TGTGCCAGCAGCTCGTCGGGGACAGCTGCCTACGAGCAGTACTTC.

The chain has TRBV3-1 (or the pseudogene TRBV3-2) and TRBJ2-7; D is possibly TRBD1 (6 bases). The CDR3 runs 16 residues. V was clipped by 0 bases and J by 2 bases, with 14 bases between them. CDR1 and CDR2 (germline): LGHDT, YNNKEL (reference sequence). CDR3 protein: CASSQDYWAGAYEQYF. CDR3 coding DNA: TGTGCCAGCAGCCAAGACTACTGGGCAGGGGCCTACGAGCAGTACTTC.

V and J are TRBV4-1 and TRBJ2-3; possibly TRBD2 for D (5 bases). Per germline, CDR1 MGHRA and CDR2 YSYEKL. Trimming left V 0 bases short and J 4 bases short, with 8 bases between. The CDR3 has 14 amino acids. The CDR3 here is CASSQDGGPDTQYF. CDR3 DNA sequence: TGCGCCAGCAGCCAAGATGGCGGGCCAGATACGCAGTATTTT.

This sequence joins TRBV28 and TRBJ1-6, with D perhaps TRBD1 (5 bases). Trimming removed 6 bases at V and 8 bases at J, with 8 bases between. The germline gives CDR1 MDHEN, CDR2 SYDVKM. This CDR3 comprises 12 residues. CDR3 nucleotide sequence: TGTGCCAGCAGAGGGGTAGATTCACCCCTCCACTTT. It codes for CASRGVDSPLHF.

In nucleotides, the CDR3 is TGTGCCAGCAGTTCGGGACAGGGCTACGAGCAGTACTTC. Amino acids: CASSSGQGYEQYF. This rearrangement joins TRBV6-5 to TRBJ2-7; 9 bases align to TRBD1. J lost 3 bases, V lost 4 bases, and 1 base had no gene match. CDR3 length equals 13 residues. CDR1 MNHEY and CDR2 SVGAGI come from the germline V gene.

This chain uses TRBV6-5 with TRBJ1-1, with TRBD1 matching 7 bases. The junction had 2 bases not matched to a gene; V was cut back by 0 bases and J by 4 bases. Germline CDR1 MNHEY, CDR2 SVGAGI. The length of the CDR3 is 14 residues. The CDR3 DNA is TGTGCCAGCAGTTACTCTTGGACAGGCACTGAAGCTTTCTTT. Amino acids: CASSYSWTGTEAFF.

The chain combines TRBV6-5 with TRBJ1-2; D is perhaps TRBD1 (6 bases). Germline V gene lookup returns CDR1 MNHEY and CDR2 SVGAGI. The CDR3 has 16 amino acids. Trimming took 0 bases from V and 4 from J, leaving 15 bases between them. CDR3 in amino acids: CASSYSGDTPVYGYTF. In DNA form, the CDR3 reads TGTGCCAGCAGTTACTCGGGGGACACCCCGGTCTATGGCTACACCTTC.

As concerns this clone: This same CDR3 is encoded by further DNA sequences in the sample. The V and J genes are TRBV19 and TRBJ1-1; weak D call: TRBD1 (6 bases). This CDR3 is 13 amino acids long. Trimming pared 6 bases from V and 0 bases from J, leaving 8 bases between. Germline V gene lookup returns CDR1 LNHDA and CDR2 SQIVND (reference sequence). The CDR3 coding sequence is TGTGCCAGTAGCGGACAGCTGAACACTGAAGCTTTCTTT. Protein product: CASSGQLNTEAFF.

J is TRBJ1-1 and V is TRBV6-1, with D maybe TRBD1 (6 bases). The CDR3 sequence is 13 residues long. Germline V gene lookup returns CDR1 MNHNS and CDR2 SASEGT. Trimming stripped 1 base from V and 7 bases from J, with 10 bases between. CDR3 sequence (DNA): TGTGCCAGCAGTGAAGGAGAGACAGGTGAAGCTTTCTTT. Translation: CASSEGETGEAFF.

This chain connects TRBV2 to TRBJ2-3, with D possibly being TRBD1 (6 bases). The V end was cut by 3 bases, the J end by 5 bases, with 12 bases between. Looked up from germline, CDR1 is SNHLY and CDR2 is FYNNEI. The CDR3 length is 14 residues. CDR3 loop: CASSDRGGGDTQYF. The CDR3, as DNA: TGTGCCAGCAGTGACAGGGGCGGTGGAGATACGCAGTATTTT.

The chain joins TRBV7-9 to TRBJ2-2; 12 bases fit TRBD2. V gave up 1 base and J gave up 2 bases; unmatched junction bases: 5. From germline, CDR1 is SEHNR and CDR2 FQNEAQ (reference sequence). The CDR3 has 18 amino acids. CDR3 bases: TGTGCCAGCAGCTTAGGTAGGACTAGCGGGAATAACACCGGGGAGCTGTTTTTT. It yields the protein CASSLGRTSGNNTGELFF.

The chain carries TRBV30 and TRBJ2-3; tentative D call: TRBD2 (6 bases). Germline V CDR1 and CDR2: GTSNPN, SVGIG (reference sequence). The V and J ends lost 5 bases and 2 bases respectively, with 11 bases between them. The CDR3 extends over 13 amino acids. CDR3 region: CAWARDSTDTQYF. In DNA form, the CDR3 reads TGTGCCTGGGCCCGGGACTCCACAGATACGCAGTATTTT. Supplemented by reference TRBV30 and TRBJ2-3, the full variable domain reads SQTIHQWPATLVQPVGSPLSLECTVEGTSNPNLYWYRQAAGRGLQLLFYSVGIGQISSEVPQNLSASRPQDRQFILSSKKLLLSDSGFYLCAWARDSTDTQYFGPGTRLTVL.

The V and J genes are TRBV7-6 and TRBJ1-6; a weak D match, TRBD1 (6 bases). Germline loops: CDR1 SGHVS, CDR2 FNYEAQ. V was trimmed by 2 bases and J by 9 bases, leaving 20 bases between them. The CDR3 is 17 amino acids. CDR3 nucleotide sequence: TGTGCCAGCAGCTTATTTGATCGCGACAGGATCGGTTCACCCCTCCACTTT. Translating it yields CASSLFDRDRIGSPLHF.

V and J are TRBV15 and TRBJ2-7; TRBD1 matches 8 bases. Germline CDR1 is LNHNV and CDR2 is YYDKDF (reference sequence). The V gene end was trimmed by 3 bases and the J gene end by 6 bases; junction bases not matched to a gene: 1. This CDR3 is 12 amino acids long. CDR3 region: CATSSGQGEQYF. CDR3 nucleotides: TGTGCCACCAGCAGTGGACAGGGCGAGCAGTACTTC.

This rearrangement joins TRBV15 to TRBJ1-2; TRBD1 might be the D (5 bases). Germline V gene sequence: CDR1 LNHNV, CDR2 YYDKDF (reference sequence). The ends were cut back, 0 bases at V and 4 bases at J, with 9 bases in the middle. The CDR3 totals 14 residues. CDR3 DNA sequence: TGTGCCACCAGCAGAGACAGGGATGCCTATGGCTACACCTTC. This encodes CATSRDRDAYGYTF.

V usage is TRBV7-2 and J usage is TRBJ2-3; TRBD1 aligns across 8 bases. Germline V gene sequence: CDR1 SGHTA, CDR2 FQGNSA. V lost 4 bases and J lost 1; bases outside the gene matches: 10. The CDR3 length is 17 residues. This CDR3 reads CASSSERTGFGTDTQYF. Written as DNA, the CDR3 is TGTGCCAGCAGCTCAGAACGGACAGGGTTCGGCACAGATACGCAGTATTTT.

The chain carries TRBV7-9 and TRBJ2-7; no reliable D call. CDR1 and CDR2 (germline): SEHNR, FQNEAQ (reference sequence). Trimming shortened V by 5 bases and J by 7 bases, and 15 bases separated the two germline ends. The CDR3 runs 13 residues. CDR3 DNA: TGTGCCAGCAGCCCGCCCACAGCAGGTGAGCAGTACTTC. It is translated as CASSPPTAGEQYF.

The V call is TRBV18, the J call TRBJ2-6; TRBD1 aligns across 8 bases. V was pared by 3 bases and J by 2 bases, with 6 bases of the junction left unmatched. The CDR3 has 17 amino acids. The germline gives CDR1 KGHSH, CDR2 LQKENI. CDR3 in DNA: TGTGCCAGCTCACCTACAGGGGGATCACCTGGGGCCAACGTCCTGACTTTC. It translates to CASSPTGGSPGANVLTF.